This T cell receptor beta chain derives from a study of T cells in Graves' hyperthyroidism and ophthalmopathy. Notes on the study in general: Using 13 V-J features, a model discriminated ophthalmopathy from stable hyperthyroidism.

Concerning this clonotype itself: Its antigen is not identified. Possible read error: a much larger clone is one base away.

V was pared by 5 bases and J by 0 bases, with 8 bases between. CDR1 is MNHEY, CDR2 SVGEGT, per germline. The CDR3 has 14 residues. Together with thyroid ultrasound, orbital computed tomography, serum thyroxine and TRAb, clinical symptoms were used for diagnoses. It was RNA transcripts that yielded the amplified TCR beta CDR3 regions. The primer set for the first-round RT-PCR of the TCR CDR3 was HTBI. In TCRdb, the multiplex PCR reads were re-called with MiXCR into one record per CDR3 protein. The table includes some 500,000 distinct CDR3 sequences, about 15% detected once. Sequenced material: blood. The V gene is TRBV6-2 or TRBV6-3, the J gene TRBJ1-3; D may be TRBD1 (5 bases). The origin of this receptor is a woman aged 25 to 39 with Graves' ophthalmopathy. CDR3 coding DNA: TGTGCCAGCAGTCGAGGGACCTCTGGAAACACCATATATTTT. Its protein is CASSRGTSGNTIYF.